This T cell receptor beta chain comes out of a study of CD8 T cells in Susac syndrome. High-throughput TCR beta sequencing covered peripheral CD8+ and CD4+ T cells. Both CD4+ and CD8+ T cells were negatively isolated, and TEMRA cells underwent FACS enrichment. J was trimmed by 3 bases and V by 2 bases; bases with no gene match: 5. This CDR3 is built from 16 residues. Germline V CDR1 and CDR2: LGHDT, YNNKEL (reference sequence). An amount of RNA that ranged from 0.5 to 1 ug was reverse transcribed with random hexamers. TCRdb recomputed calls from the immunoSEQ multiplex PCR reads with MiXCR, one row per CDR3 protein. The sample gives roughly 200,000 distinct CDR3 sequences, over 85% of which show up once; approximately 0.098% is in the top ten.

This TCR was sampled from a human donor in good health. The genes are TRBV3-1 and TRBJ2-1; 9 bases match TRBD2. Material for sequencing was CD4+ T cells from PBMCs. CDR3 nucleotide sequence: TGTGCCAGCAGCCAATTTAGCGGGAGAGGCTACAATGAGCAGTTCTTC. This translates into CASSQFSGRGYNEQFF.